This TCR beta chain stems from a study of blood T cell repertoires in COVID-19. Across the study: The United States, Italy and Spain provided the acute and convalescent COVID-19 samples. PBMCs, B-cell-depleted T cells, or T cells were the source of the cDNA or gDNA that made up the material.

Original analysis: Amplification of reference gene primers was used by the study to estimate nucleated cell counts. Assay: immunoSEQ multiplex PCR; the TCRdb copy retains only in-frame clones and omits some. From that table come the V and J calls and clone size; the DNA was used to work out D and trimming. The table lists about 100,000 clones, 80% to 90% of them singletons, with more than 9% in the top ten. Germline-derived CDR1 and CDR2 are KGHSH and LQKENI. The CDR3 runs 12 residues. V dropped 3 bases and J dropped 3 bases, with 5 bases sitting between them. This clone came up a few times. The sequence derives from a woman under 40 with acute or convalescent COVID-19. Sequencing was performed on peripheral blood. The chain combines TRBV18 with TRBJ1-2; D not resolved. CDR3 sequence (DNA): TGTGCCAGCTCACCGAGGGACTATGGCTACACCTTC. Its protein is CASSPRDYGYTF.